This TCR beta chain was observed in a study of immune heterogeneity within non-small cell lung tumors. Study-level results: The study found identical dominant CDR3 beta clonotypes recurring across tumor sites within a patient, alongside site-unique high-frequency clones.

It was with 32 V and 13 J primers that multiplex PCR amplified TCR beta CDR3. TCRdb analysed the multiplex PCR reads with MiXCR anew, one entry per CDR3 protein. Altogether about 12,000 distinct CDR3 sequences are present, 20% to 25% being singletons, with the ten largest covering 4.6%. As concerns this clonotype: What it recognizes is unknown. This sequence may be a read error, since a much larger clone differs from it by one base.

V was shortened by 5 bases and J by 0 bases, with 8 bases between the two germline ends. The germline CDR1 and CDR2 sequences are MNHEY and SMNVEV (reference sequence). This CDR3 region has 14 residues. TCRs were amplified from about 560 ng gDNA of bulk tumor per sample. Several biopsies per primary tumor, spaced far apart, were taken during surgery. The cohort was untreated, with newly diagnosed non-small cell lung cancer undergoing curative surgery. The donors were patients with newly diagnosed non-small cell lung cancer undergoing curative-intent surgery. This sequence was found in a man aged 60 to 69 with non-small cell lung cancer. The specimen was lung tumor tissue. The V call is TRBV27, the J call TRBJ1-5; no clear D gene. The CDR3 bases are TGTGCCAGCAGTCAGGTTGATAGCAATCAGCCCCAGCATTTT. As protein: CASSQVDSNQPQHF.